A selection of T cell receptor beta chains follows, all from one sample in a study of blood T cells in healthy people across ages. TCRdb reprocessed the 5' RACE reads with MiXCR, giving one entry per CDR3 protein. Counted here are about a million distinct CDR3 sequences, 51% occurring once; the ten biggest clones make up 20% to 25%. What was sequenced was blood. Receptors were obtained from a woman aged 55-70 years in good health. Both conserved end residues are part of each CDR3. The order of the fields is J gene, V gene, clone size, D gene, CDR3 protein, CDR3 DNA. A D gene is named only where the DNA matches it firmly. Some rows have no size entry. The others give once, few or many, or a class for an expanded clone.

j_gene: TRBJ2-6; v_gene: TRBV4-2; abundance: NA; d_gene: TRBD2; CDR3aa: CASSQDGLAGDSAANVLTF; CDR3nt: TGTGCCAGCAGCCAAGATGGGCTAGCGGGAGACTCTGCGGCCAACGTCCTGACTTTC
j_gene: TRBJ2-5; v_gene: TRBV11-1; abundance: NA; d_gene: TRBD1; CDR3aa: CASSSLVGRGQQYF; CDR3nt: TGTGCCAGCAGCTCCCTTGTGGGCAGGGGGCAGCAGTACTTC
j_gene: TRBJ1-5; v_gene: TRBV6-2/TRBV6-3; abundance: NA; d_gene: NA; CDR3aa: CASSRDSRVGNYMPQHF; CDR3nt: TGTGCCAGCAGTCGGGACTCTAGGGTGGGCAACTATATGCCCCAGCATTTT
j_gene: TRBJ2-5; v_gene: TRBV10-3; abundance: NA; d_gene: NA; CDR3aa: CAISDGGPPLNEQYF; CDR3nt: TGTGCCATCAGTGATGGGGGGCCACCTCTAAATGAGCAGTACTTC
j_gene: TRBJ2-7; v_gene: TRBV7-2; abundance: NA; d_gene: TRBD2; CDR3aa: CASSLGGWEGDHEQYF; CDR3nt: TGTGCCAGCAGCTTAGGTGGGTGGGAGGGCGACCACGAGCAGTACTTC
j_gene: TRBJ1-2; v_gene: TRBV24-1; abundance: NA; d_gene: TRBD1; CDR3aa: CATRSWDSGGYTF; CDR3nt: TGTGCCACCAGAAGCTGGGACAGCGGTGGCTACACCTTC
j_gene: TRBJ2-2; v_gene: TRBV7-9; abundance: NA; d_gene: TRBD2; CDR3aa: CASSPGTSYPGELFF; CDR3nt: TGTGCCAGCAGCCCCGGGACTAGCTACCCAGGGGAGCTGTTTTTT
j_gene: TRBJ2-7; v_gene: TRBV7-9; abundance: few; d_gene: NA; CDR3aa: CASSSRSGRHEQYF; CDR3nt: TGTGCCAGCAGCTCAAGGTCAGGGAGGCACGAGCAGTACTTC
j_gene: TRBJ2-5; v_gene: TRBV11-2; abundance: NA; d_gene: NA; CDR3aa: CASSGGRGTQYF; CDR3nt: TGCGCCAGCAGTGGGGGTCGGGGGACCCAGTACTTC
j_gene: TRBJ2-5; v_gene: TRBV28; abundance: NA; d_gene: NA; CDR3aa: CASSSPDTQGETQYF; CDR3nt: TGTGCCAGCAGCTCTCCGGACACACAAGGGGAGACCCAGTACTTC
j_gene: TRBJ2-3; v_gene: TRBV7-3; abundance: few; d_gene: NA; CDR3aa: CASSLSWVGTDTQYF; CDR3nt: TGTGCCAGCAGCTTATCGTGGGTCGGCACAGATACGCAGTATTTT
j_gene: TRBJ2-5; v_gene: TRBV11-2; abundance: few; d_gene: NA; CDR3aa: CASSSAGSGTQYF; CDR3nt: TGTGCCAGCAGCTCCGCAGGGTCGGGGACCCAGTACTTC
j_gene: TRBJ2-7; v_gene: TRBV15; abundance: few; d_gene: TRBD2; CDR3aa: CATSREHGSGHEQYF; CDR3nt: TGTGCCACCAGCAGAGAACACGGTAGCGGGCACGAGCAGTACTTC
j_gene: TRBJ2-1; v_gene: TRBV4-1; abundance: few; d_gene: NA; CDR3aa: CASSPGGGGNNEQFF; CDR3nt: TGCGCCAGCAGCCCCGGGGGAGGGGGCAACAATGAGCAGTTCTTC
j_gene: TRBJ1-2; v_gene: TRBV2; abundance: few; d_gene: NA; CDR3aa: CASRTYYGYTF; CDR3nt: TGTGCCAGCAGAACCTACTATGGCTACACCTTC
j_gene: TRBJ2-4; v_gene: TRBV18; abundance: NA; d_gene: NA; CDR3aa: CASSPQTGRDIQYF; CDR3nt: TGTGCCAGCTCACCACAGACAGGCAGGGACATTCAGTACTTC
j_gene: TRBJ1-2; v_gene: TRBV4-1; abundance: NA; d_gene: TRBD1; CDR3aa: CASSQGTGAGYTF; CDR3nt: TGCGCCAGCAGCCAAGGGACAGGGGCGGGATACACCTTC
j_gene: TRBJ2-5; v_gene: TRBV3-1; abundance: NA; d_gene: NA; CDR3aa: CASSQGIETQYF; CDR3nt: TGTGCCAGCAGCCAGGGTATAGAGACCCAGTACTTC
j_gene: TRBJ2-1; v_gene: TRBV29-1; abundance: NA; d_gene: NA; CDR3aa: CSVRGEGEQFF; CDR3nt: TGCAGCGTCCGGGGAGAAGGTGAGCAGTTCTTC
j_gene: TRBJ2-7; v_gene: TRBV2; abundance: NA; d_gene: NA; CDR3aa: CASWGSTAGEQYF; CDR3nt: TGCGCCAGCTGGGGCTCTACGGCGGGCGAGCAGTACTTC
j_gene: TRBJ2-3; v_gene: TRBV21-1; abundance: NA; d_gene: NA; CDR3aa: CASSKKLPSSGRNTDTQYF; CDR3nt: TGTGCCAGCAGCAAAAAGCTCCCCTCTAGCGGGAGAAACACAGATACGCAGTATTTT
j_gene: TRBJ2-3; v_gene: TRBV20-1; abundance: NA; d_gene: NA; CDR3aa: CSAKGNPGDTQYF; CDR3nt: TGCAGTGCCAAAGGGAATCCGGGGGATACGCAGTATTTT
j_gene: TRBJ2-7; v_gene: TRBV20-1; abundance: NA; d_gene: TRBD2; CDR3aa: CSARDRVAGAYEQYF; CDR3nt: TGCAGTGCTAGAGATCGGGTAGCGGGAGCCTACGAGCAGTACTTC